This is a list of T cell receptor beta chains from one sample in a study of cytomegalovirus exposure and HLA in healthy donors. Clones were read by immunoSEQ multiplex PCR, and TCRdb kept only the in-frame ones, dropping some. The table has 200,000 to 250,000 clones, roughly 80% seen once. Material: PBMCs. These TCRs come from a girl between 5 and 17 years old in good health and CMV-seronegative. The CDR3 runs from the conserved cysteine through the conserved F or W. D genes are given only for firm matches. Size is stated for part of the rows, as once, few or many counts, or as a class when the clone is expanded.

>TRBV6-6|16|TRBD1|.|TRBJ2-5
TGTGCCAGCAGTTACAGGACAGGGGCAGTGCTAGAGACCCAGTACTTC
CASSYRTGAVLETQYF
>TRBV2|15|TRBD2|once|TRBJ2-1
TGTGCCAGCAGTGTAAGCGGGATTGAGTACAATGAGCAGTTCTTC
CASSVSGIEYNEQFF
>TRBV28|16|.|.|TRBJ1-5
TGTGCCAGCAGTTTTGGGCGGCGGGATAGCAATCAGCCCCAGCATTTT
CASSFGRRDSNQPQHF
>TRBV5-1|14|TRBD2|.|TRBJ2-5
TGCGCCAGCAGCTTCCGCGGGAGTGGGGAGACCCAGTACTTC
CASSFRGSGETQYF
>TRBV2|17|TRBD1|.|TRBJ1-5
TGTGCCAGCAGTGGGCGGGACAGGGGATATAGCAATCAGCCCCAGCATTTT
CASSGRDRGYSNQPQHF
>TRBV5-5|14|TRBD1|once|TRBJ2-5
TGTGCCAGCAGCTGGACAGGGGGTGAAGAGACCCAGTACTTC
CASSWTGGEETQYF
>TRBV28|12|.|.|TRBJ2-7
TGTGCCAGCAGTCCGGGGGCCTACGAGCAGTACTTC
CASSPGAYEQYF
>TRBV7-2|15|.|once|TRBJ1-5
TGTGCCAGCAGCTCGCTAGGGGGGGCGGGTCAGCCCCAGCATTTT
CASSSLGGAGQPQHF
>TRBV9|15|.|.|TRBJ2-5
TGTGCCAGCCACCCTAGAGGGGGAGCCAGGGAGACCCAGTACTTC
CASHPRGGARETQYF
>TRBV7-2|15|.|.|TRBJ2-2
TGTGCCAGCAGCTTAGCAGGACCAAACACCGGGGAGCTGCTTTTT
CASSLAGPNTGELLF